These 30 T cell receptor beta chains came from one sample sequenced in a study of T cells after yellow fever vaccination. TCRdb fed the 5' RACE reads into MiXCR, producing one record per CDR3 protein. The profile shows 250,000 to 350,000 distinct CDR3 sequences, around 4.3% of them singletons. Source: PBMCs, taken 15 days after the yellow fever booster vaccination. The receptors originated from a man aged 18 to 29 who received the YFV17D yellow fever vaccine.

This clonotype was recorded a few times. V gene TRBV20-1 combines with J gene TRBJ2-7, with D possibly TRBD1 on 7 matching bases. Germline CDR1 DFQATT, CDR2 SNEGSKA (reference sequence). Between the trimmed V and J ends, which lost 3 bases and 4 bases, there was a span of 10 bases. CDR3 length equals 12 residues. CDR3 coding DNA: TGCAGTGCTAGCAGGGGGAGGTACGAGCAGTACTTC. Its protein product is CSASRGRYEQYF.

This clonotype came up many times. The genes are TRBV20-1 and TRBJ2-6; D not certain. The CDR3 runs 12 residues. V was pared by 4 bases and J by 4 bases, with 5 bases between. Germline CDR1 is DFQATT and CDR2 is SNEGSKA (reference sequence). The CDR3 coding sequence is TGCAGTGCTATGTCCGGGGCCAACGTCCTGACTTTC. Translating it yields CSAMSGANVLTF.

Many counts were recorded for this clonotype. The genes are TRBV29-1 and TRBJ1-1, with D maybe TRBD1 (6 bases). Germline CDR1 SQVTM, CDR2 ANQGSEA. The CDR3 has 14 residues. V was clipped by 5 bases and J by 11 bases, with 24 bases between them. The CDR3 region is CSVPYGAGGAKAFF. The CDR3 bases are TGCAGCGTTCCCTATGGTGCCGGGGGCGCAAAGGCTTTCTTT.

The chain recombines TRBV5-1 with TRBJ2-6; 11 nucleotides match TRBD1. Trimming cost V 4 bases and J 2 bases; bases outside gene matches: 2. This CDR3 has 16 amino acids. In germline, CDR1 is SGHRS, CDR2 YFSETQ. CDR3 protein: CASSVDRGPGANVLTF. CDR3 coding DNA: TGCGCCAGCAGCGTGGACAGGGGGCCTGGGGCCAACGTCCTGACTTTC. Together with reference TRBV5-1 and TRBJ2-6, the CDR3 gives the full variable domain: KAGVTQTPRYLIKTRGQQVTLSCSPISGHRSVSWYQQTPGQGLQFLFEYFSETQRNKGNFPGRFSGRQFSNSRSEMNVSTLELGDSALYLCASSVDRGPGANVLTFGAGSRLTVL.

This clonotype appeared a few times. The chain carries TRBV7-9 and TRBJ2-5, with TRBD2 identical over 15 bases. The CDR3 spans 17 residues. The V gene end was trimmed by 4 bases and the J gene end by 7 bases; junction bases not matched to a gene: 10. In germline, CDR1 is SEHNR, CDR2 FQNEAQ (reference sequence). CDR3 DNA: TGTGCCAGCAGCTCCGGACTAGCGGGGGGGCCAGGCGGGACCCAGTACTTC. Translated, it gives CASSSGLAGGPGGTQYF.

The V gene is TRBV2, the J gene TRBJ2-3; TRBD2 matches 7 bases. The CDR3 consists of 16 residues. The junction had 9 bases not matched to a gene; V was cut back by 6 bases and J by 0 bases. In germline, CDR1 is SNHLY, CDR2 FYNNEI. The CDR3, as DNA: TGTGCCAGCAGCCGATGGGGAGGGGACAGCACAGATACGCAGTATTTT. Translation: CASSRWGGDSTDTQYF.

The table lists this clonotype with a few counts. The gene calls are TRBV18 and TRBJ1-1, with TRBD1 as a possible D gene (6 bases). Deletions cut 4 bases from V and 0 bases from J, with 12 bases between. Germline CDR1 is KGHSH and CDR2 is LQKENI. The CDR3 sequence is 15 residues long. The CDR3: CASSLNRDMNTEAFF. The CDR3 region has the DNA TGTGCCAGCTCACTTAACAGGGATATGAACACTGAAGCTTTCTTT.

V and J are TRBV29-1 and TRBJ2-1; 7 bases fit TRBD1. CDR1 and CDR2 (germline): SQVTM, ANQGSEA. The V and J ends lost 6 bases and 9 bases, in that order; junction bases with no gene match: 8. CDR3 length equals 12 residues. CDR3 nucleotides: TGCAGCGTCGGACAGGCGAGGGGTGAGCAGTTCTTC. Its protein is CSVGQARGEQFF.

This sequence joins TRBV20-1 and TRBJ2-5; the D is unclear. Trimming took 5 bases from V and 2 from J, leaving 15 bases between them. CDR1 is DFQATT and CDR2 is SNEGSKA in the germline V gene (reference sequence). This CDR3 comprises 14 residues. CDR3 loop: CSAHQGRKQETQYF. CDR3 sequence (DNA): TGCAGTGCTCACCAAGGACGGAAACAAGAGACCCAGTACTTC.

This clonotype was seen repeatedly, ten times or more. The rearrangement joins TRBV9 to TRBJ1-3, with unresolved D. From germline, CDR1 is SGDLS and CDR2 YYNGEE. The CDR3 is 16 amino acids. V was trimmed by 2 bases and J by 4 bases, leaving 16 bases between them. CDR3 in DNA: TGTGCCAGCAGCGTTGACCCCTTCCTTTCAGGAAACACCATATATTTT. Translated: CASSVDPFLSGNTIYF.

At least ten counts were recorded for this clonotype. CDR3 sequence (DNA): TGTGCCAGCAGCTTAGGCGTCATGTATGAAGCTTTCTTT. Residues: CASSLGVMYEAFF. V is TRBV7-6 and J is TRBJ1-1; D remains unclear. From germline, CDR1 is SGHVS and CDR2 FNYEAQ. V was shortened by 1 base and J by 7 bases, with 10 bases between the two germline ends. The CDR3 extends over 13 amino acids.

In this sample, this clonotype turned up a few times. The chain combines TRBV5-1 with TRBJ2-7, with unresolved D. Germline V gives CDR1 SGHRS, CDR2 YFSETQ. V lost 1 base, J lost 3 bases, and 14 bases lay in between. The CDR3 runs to 15 residues. CDR3 region: CASSLSEGPIYEQYF. The CDR3 bases are TGCGCCAGCAGCTTGAGCGAAGGGCCCATCTACGAGCAGTACTTC.

For this clonotype: Possible read error: a much larger clone is one base away. The chain has TRBV7-2 and TRBJ1-2; unclear D gene. Per the germline V gene, CDR1 is SGHTA and CDR2 is FQGNSA. The CDR3 loop spans 13 amino acids. Trimming took 1 base from V and 8 from J, leaving 11 bases between them. CDR3 protein: CASSLDSGMGYTF. The CDR3 DNA reads as TGTGCCAGCAGCTTAGACAGTGGGATGGGCTACACCTTC.

This clonotype showed up many times. The chain uses TRBV5-1 and TRBJ2-1; TRBD1 might be the D (6 bases). CDR1 is SGHRS and CDR2 is YFSETQ in the germline V gene. The CDR3 totals 15 residues. The V and J ends lost 0 bases and 7 bases respectively, with 14 bases between them. CDR3 coding DNA: TGCGCCAGCAGCTTGGTCACAGGGTGGGGGAATGAGCAGTTCTTC. It is translated as CASSLVTGWGNEQFF.

This clonotype was counted a few times. This chain links TRBV18 with TRBJ1-4; 8 bases are shared with TRBD1. With 0 bases clipped from V and 6 bases from J, the junction kept 6 bases outside the gene matches. Germline CDR1 is KGHSH and CDR2 is LQKENI. The CDR3 runs 16 residues. The CDR3 DNA reads as TGTGCCAGCTCACCACCCTCAACAGGGGGTCATGAAAAACTGTTTTTT. Translating gives CASSPPSTGGHEKLFF.

At least ten counts were recorded for this clonotype. The V gene is TRBV7-6, the J gene TRBJ2-7, with D tentatively TRBD2 (7 bases). Deletions cut 1 base from V and 3 bases from J, with 13 bases between. There are 15 residues in the CDR3. Germline CDR1 SGHVS, CDR2 FNYEAQ. Written as DNA, the CDR3 is TGTGCCAGCAGCTTAGGTGCGGGGGCCCTCTACGAGCAGTACTTC. This translates into CASSLGAGALYEQYF.

This clonotype was seen repeatedly, ten times or more. The chain couples TRBV6-5 to TRBJ1-2, with D possibly matching TRBD1 (5 bases). V shed 6 bases and J shed 4 bases, with 15 bases lying between them. Per the germline V gene, CDR1 is MNHEY and CDR2 is SVGAGI. This CDR3 is built from 14 residues. CDR3 coding DNA: TGTGCCAGCAGCCGCGACAGCTTAGCCTATGGCTACACCTTC. Its protein product is CASSRDSLAYGYTF.

A few counts support this clonotype. This rearrangement joins TRBV2 to TRBJ1-1, with D maybe TRBD1 (5 bases). V was clipped by 6 bases and J by 6 bases, with 17 bases between them. The CDR3 is 14 residues long. In germline, CDR1 is SNHLY, CDR2 FYNNEI. The DNA for the CDR3 is TGTGCCAGCAGACCGAGGGGTGGGTACGCTGAAGCTTTCTTT. It encodes CASRPRGGYAEAFF.

V usage is TRBV27 and J usage is TRBJ2-1; tentatively, D is TRBD1 (5 bases). Germline V gene data show CDR1 as MNHEY and CDR2 as SMNVEV (reference sequence). The CDR3 extends over 14 amino acids. The V and J ends lost 3 bases and 7 bases respectively, with 13 bases between them. CDR3 in amino acids: CASSFLGGANEQFF. Written as DNA, the CDR3 is TGTGCCAGCAGTTTTTTGGGTGGGGCAAATGAGCAGTTCTTC.

This clonotype was counted ten times or more. This chain uses TRBV7-2 with TRBJ1-6, with TRBD1 identical over 10 bases. This CDR3 region has 14 residues. The junction had 10 bases not matched to a gene; V was cut back by 7 bases and J by 13 bases. CDR1 and CDR2 from the germline V gene are SGHTA and FQGNSA. CDR3 region: CASMEGQGIDPLHF. The DNA of the CDR3 is TGTGCCAGCATGGAGGGACAGGGGATTGATCCCCTCCACTTT.

This clonotype was observed at least ten times. The chain uses TRBV12-3 or TRBV12-4 and TRBJ1-3; D unclear. The length of the CDR3 is 14 residues. V lost 5 bases, J lost 4 bases, and 12 bases lay in between. The CDR3 protein is CASSRQSNGNTIYF. In DNA, the CDR3 is TGTGCCAGCAGTAGGCAAAGCAACGGAAACACCATATATTTT.

A few counts support this clonotype. This chain uses TRBV20-1 with TRBJ2-5; perhaps D is TRBD1 or TRBD2 (6 bases each). Germline lookup yields CDR1 DFQATT and CDR2 SNEGSKA (reference sequence). This CDR3 has 14 amino acids. Trimming removed 0 bases at V and 1 base at J, with 9 bases between. The CDR3 here is CSARDGGFQETQYF. The CDR3 nucleotides are TGCAGTGCTAGAGACGGGGGCTTCCAAGAGACCCAGTACTTC.

This clonotype was counted a few times. The J gene is TRBJ2-1, the V gene TRBV3-1; D is possibly TRBD1 or TRBD2 (5 bases each). V shed 1 base and J shed 8 bases, with 12 bases lying between them. The CDR3 spans 14 residues. Looked up from germline, CDR1 is LGHDT and CDR2 is YNNKEL (reference sequence). The CDR3 protein is CASSQVRVGDEQFF. CDR3 DNA sequence: TGTGCCAGCAGCCAAGTACGGGTGGGGGATGAGCAGTTCTTC.

The chain links TRBV20-1 to TRBJ2-1; 11 bases fit TRBD2. Germline V lookup: CDR1 DFQATT, CDR2 SNEGSKA (reference sequence). After removal of 1 base from V and 2 bases from J, the junction contained 16 bases not matched to a gene. The CDR3 covers 20 residues. The chain's CDR3 is CSARGELAGGRSAPYNEQFF. CDR3 bases: TGCAGTGCTAGAGGAGAGTTAGCGGGGGGGCGTTCCGCTCCCTACAATGAGCAGTTCTTC.

The sample holds a few counts of this clonotype. This CDR3 is CSVGRGLGINEKLFF. The CDR3 nucleotides read TGCAGCGTTGGGAGGGGACTTGGGATCAATGAAAAACTGTTTTTT. The V and J genes are TRBV29-1 and TRBJ1-4, with a possible D match to TRBD1 (5 bases). This CDR3 region has 15 residues. Germline V lookup: CDR1 SQVTM, CDR2 ANQGSEA. Between the trimmed V and J ends, which lost 4 bases and 5 bases, there was a span of 17 bases.

This clonotype came up a few times. The chain links TRBV7-6 to TRBJ2-5; TRBD2 is a possible D gene (6 bases). The CDR3 has 12 amino acids. Trimming removed 7 bases at V and 9 bases at J, with 15 bases between. CDR1 SGHVS and CDR2 FNYEAQ come from the germline V gene. The CDR3 loop is CASNLWGGAQYF. The CDR3, as DNA: TGTGCCAGCAACCTTTGGGGCGGGGCCCAGTACTTC.

This clonotype was seen a few times. The chain links TRBV7-8 to TRBJ2-1; 7 bases are shared with TRBD2. Germline V gives CDR1 SGHVS, CDR2 FQNEAQ. The V gene end was trimmed by 4 bases and the J gene end by 9 bases; junction bases not matched to a gene: 12. This CDR3 contains 15 residues. The CDR3 DNA reads as TGTGCCAGCAGCTCCACCCGCTGGGGGGGGGGTGAGCAGTTCTTC. This gives the protein CASSSTRWGGGEQFF.

The sample holds many counts of this clonotype. This chain connects TRBV15 to TRBJ1-5; no definite D call. The CDR3 consists of 16 residues. Germline values: CDR1 LNHNV, CDR2 YYDKDF (reference sequence). V dropped 2 bases and J dropped 0 bases, with 11 bases sitting between them. The CDR3 nucleotides read TGTGCCACCAGCAGACCCAGGACTTATAGCAATCAGCCCCAGCATTTT. Protein product: CATSRPRTYSNQPQHF.

The table lists this clonotype with a few counts. This chain links TRBV12-3 or TRBV12-4 with TRBJ1-2, with D uncertain. Trimming pared 6 bases from V and 4 bases from J, leaving 12 bases between. The CDR3 spans 13 residues. In DNA, the CDR3 is TGTGCCAGCAGCCCCCAGGTAACCTATGGCTACACCTTC. This translates into CASSPQVTYGYTF.

This clonotype came up a few times. V is TRBV7-9 and J is TRBJ2-7; D may be TRBD1 (5 bases). The V gene lost 2 bases and the J gene lost 7 bases, with 12 bases spanning the gap. Germline CDR1 reads SEHNR; CDR2 reads FQNEAQ (reference sequence). This CDR3 contains 13 residues. Here the CDR3 reads CASSLRGVGEQYF. The CDR3 nucleotides are TGTGCCAGCAGCTTAAGGGGTGTGGGAGAGCAGTACTTC.